Described below is a single TCR beta chain sequence and its context. The data are from a study of shared clonotypes between healthy human individuals. The wider study: The donors, two women and three men, were aged 18 to 49.

Genomic DNA belonging to each subset was distributed in equal measure over several immunoSEQ plates. Assay used: immunoSEQ multiplex PCR; TCRdb lists only in-frame clones, some missing. The sample holds 2,500,000 or so clones; roughly 93% are singletons and the top ten take 0.36%. The CDR3 covers 16 residues. Germline lookup yields CDR1 MDHEN and CDR2 SYDVKM. The V end lost 2 bases, the J end lost 7 bases, and 17 bases lay between the germline ends. The receptor comes from a man aged 18 to 35 in good health. Some clones in this sample may be carry-over from other donors' samples. The rearrangement joins TRBV28 to TRBJ1-4; a weak D match, TRBD1 (6 bases). Sequencing input: naive CD4+ T cells from PBMCs. Indicated subset: CD45RA+ positively selected. Written as DNA, the CDR3 is TGTGCCAGCAGTTTAGGTTGGTGGCAGGGGAGTGAAAAACTGTTTTTT. Its protein is CASSLGWWQGSEKLFF.